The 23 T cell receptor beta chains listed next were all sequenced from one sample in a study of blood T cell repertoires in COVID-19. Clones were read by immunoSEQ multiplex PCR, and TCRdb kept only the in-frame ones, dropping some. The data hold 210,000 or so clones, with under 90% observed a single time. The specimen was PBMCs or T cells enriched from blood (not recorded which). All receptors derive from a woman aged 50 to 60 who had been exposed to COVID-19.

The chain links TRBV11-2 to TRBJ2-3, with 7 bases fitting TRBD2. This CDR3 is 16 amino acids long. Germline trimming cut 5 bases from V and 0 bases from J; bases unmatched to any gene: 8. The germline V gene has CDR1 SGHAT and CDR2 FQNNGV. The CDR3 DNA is TGTGCCAGCAGCACTCGTCGGGGGGATAGCACAGATACGCAGTATTTT. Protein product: CASSTRRGDSTDTQYF.

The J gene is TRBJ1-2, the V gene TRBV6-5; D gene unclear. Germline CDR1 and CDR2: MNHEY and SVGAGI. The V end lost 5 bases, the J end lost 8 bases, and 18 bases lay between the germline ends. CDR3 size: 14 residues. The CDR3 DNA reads TGTGCCAGCAGTCTCGCCGGGCGTGGGAGCGGCTACACCTTC. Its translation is CASSLAGRGSGYTF.

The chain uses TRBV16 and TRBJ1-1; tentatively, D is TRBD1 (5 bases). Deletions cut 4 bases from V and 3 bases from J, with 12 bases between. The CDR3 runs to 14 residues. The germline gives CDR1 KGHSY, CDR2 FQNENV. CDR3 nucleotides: TGTGCCAGCAGCCCCAGGGTTTACTACACTGAAGCTTTCTTT. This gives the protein CASSPRVYYTEAFF.

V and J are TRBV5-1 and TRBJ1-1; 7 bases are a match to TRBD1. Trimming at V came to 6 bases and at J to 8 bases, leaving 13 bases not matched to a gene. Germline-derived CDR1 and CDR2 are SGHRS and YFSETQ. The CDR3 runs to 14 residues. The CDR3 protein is CASTIGAGTAEAFF. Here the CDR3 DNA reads TGCGCCAGCACCATCGGGGCCGGGACAGCCGAAGCTTTCTTT.

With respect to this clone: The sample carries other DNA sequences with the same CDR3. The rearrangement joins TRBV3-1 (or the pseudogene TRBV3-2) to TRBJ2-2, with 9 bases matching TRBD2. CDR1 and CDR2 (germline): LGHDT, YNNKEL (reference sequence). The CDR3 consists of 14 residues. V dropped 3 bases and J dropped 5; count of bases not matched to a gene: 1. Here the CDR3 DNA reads TGTGCCAGCAGCCACCTAGCGGGGACCGGGGAGCTGTTTTTT. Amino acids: CASSHLAGTGELFF.

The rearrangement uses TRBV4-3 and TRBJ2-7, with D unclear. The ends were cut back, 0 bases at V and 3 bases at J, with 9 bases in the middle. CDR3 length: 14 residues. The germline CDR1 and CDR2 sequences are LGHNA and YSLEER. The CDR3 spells CASSQEATGYEQYF. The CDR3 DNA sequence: TGCGCCAGCAGCCAAGAAGCTACCGGCTACGAGCAGTACTTC.

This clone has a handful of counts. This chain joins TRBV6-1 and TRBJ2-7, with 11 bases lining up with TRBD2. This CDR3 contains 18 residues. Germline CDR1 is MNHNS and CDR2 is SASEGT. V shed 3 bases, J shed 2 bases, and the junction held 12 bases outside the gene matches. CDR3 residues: CASSDPSGGHHSTYEQYF. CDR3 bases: TGTGCCAGCAGTGATCCTAGCGGGGGGCACCACTCAACCTACGAGCAGTACTTC.

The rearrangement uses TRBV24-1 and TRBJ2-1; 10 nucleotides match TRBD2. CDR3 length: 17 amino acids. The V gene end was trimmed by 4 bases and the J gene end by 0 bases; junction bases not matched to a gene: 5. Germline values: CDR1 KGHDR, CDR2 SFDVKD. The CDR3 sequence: CATSDSSGGASYNEQFF. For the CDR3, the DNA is TGTGCCACCAGTGACTCAAGCGGGGGGGCCTCCTACAATGAGCAGTTCTTC.

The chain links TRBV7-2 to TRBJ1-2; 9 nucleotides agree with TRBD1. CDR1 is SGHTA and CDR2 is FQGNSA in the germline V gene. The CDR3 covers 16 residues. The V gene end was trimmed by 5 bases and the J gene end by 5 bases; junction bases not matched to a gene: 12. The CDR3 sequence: CASSAGTGRPLYGYTF. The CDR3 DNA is TGTGCCAGCAGCGCCGGGACAGGGCGACCCCTTTATGGCTACACCTTC.

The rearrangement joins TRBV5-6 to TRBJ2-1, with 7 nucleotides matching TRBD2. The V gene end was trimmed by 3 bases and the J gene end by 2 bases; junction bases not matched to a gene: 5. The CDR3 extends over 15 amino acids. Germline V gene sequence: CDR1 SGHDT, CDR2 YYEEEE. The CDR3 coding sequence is TGTGCCAGCAGCTGGTGGGGGGGAACCTACAATGAGCAGTTCTTC. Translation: CASSWWGGTYNEQFF. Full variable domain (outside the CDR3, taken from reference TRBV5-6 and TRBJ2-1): DAGVTQSPTHLIKTRGQQVTLRCSPKSGHDTVSWYQQALGQGPQFIFQYYEEEERQRGNFPDRFSGHQFPNYSSELNVNALLLGDSALYLCASSWWGGTYNEQFFGPGTRLTVL.

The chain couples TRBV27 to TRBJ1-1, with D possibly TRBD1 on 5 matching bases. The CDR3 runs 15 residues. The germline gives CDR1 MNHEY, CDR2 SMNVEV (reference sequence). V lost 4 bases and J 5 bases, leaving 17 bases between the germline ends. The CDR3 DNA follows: TGTGCCAGCAGTTCCCGTGACGGCAGGACAACTGAAGCTTTCTTT. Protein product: CASSSRDGRTTEAFF.

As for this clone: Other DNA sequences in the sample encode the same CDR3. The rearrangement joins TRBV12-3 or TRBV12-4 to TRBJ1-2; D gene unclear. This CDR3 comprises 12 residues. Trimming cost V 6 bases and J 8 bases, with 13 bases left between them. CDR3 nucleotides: TGTGCCAGCAGCCCCATTGCGCACGGCTACACCTTC. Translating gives CASSPIAHGYTF.

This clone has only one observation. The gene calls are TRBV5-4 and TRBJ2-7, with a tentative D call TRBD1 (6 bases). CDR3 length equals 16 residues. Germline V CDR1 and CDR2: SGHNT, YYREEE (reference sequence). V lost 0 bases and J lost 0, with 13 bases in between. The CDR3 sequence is CASSLDRRQVSYEQYF. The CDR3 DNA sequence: TGTGCCAGCAGCTTGGATCGGCGACAGGTCTCCTACGAGCAGTACTTC.

CDR3 amino acids: CASSLGVRGPGYTF. CDR3 DNA sequence: TGTGCCAGCAGTTTAGGAGTCAGGGGTCCTGGCTACACCTTC. The chain links TRBV27 to TRBJ1-2; TRBD1 is a possible D gene (6 bases). This CDR3 is built from 14 residues. Germline V gives CDR1 MNHEY, CDR2 SMNVEV (reference sequence). V was shortened by 2 bases and J by 7 bases, with 14 bases between the two germline ends.

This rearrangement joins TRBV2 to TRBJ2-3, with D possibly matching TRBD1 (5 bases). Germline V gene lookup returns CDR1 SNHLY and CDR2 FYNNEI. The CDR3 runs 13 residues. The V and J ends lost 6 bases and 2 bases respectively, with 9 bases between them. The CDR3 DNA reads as TGTGCCAGCAGGAAGGGGAACACAGATACGCAGTATTTT. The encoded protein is CASRKGNTDTQYF.

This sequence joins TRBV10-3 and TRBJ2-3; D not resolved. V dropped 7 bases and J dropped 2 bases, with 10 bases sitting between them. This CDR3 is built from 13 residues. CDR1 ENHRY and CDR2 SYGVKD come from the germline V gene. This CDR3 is CAITGSYTDTQYF. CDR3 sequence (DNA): TGTGCCATCACGGGTAGCTACACAGATACGCAGTATTTT.

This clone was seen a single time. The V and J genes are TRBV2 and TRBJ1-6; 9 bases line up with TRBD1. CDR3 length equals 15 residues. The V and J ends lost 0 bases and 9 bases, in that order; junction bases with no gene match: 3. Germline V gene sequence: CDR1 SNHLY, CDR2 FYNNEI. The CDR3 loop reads CASSEAGQGGSPLHF. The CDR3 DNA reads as TGTGCCAGCAGTGAAGCGGGACAGGGTGGTTCACCCCTCCACTTT. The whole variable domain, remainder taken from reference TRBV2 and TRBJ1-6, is EPEVTQTPSHQVTQMGQEVILRCVPISNHLYFYWYRQILGQKVEFLVSFYNNEISEKSEIFDDQFSVERPDGSNFTLKIRSTKLEDSAMYFCASSEAGQGGSPLHFGNGTRLTVT.

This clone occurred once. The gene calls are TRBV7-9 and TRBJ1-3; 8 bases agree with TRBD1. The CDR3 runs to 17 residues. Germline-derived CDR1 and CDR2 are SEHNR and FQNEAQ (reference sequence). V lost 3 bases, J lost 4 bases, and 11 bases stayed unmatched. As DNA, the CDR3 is TGTGCCAGCAGCTTCTCAGGGGGCGCGGGGTCCGGAAACACCATATATTTT. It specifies CASSFSGGAGSGNTIYF.

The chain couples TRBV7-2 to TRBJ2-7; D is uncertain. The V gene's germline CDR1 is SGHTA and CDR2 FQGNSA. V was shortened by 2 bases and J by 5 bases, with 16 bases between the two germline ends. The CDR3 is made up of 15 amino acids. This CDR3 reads CASSLTGTVSHEQYF. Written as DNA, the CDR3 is TGTGCCAGCAGCTTAACCGGAACAGTATCCCACGAGCAGTACTTC.

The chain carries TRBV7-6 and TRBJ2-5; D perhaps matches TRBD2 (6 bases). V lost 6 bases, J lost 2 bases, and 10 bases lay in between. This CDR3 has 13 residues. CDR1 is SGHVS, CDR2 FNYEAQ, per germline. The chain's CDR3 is CASSGGDQETQYF. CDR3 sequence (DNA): TGTGCCAGCAGTGGCGGGGATCAAGAGACCCAGTACTTC.

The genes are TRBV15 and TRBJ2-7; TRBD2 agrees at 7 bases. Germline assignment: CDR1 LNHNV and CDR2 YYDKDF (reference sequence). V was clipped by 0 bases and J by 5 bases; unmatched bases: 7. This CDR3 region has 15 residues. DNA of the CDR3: TGTGCCACCAGCAGAGATCATTCGGGGAGGGACGAGCAGTACTTC. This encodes CATSRDHSGRDEQYF. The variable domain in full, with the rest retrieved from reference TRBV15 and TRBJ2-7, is DAMVIQNPRYQVTQFGKPVTLSCSQTLNHNVMYWYQQKSSQAPKLLFHYYDKDFNNEADTPDNFQSRRPNTSFCFLDIRSPGLGDTAMYLCATSRDHSGRDEQYFGPGTRLTVT.

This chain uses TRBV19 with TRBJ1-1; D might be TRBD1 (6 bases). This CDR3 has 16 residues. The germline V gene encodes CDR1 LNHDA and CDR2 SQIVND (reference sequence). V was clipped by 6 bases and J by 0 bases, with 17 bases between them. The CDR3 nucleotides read TGTGCCAGTAGGTCCCAGGGGCACTTTGTGAACACTGAAGCTTTCTTT. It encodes CASRSQGHFVNTEAFF.

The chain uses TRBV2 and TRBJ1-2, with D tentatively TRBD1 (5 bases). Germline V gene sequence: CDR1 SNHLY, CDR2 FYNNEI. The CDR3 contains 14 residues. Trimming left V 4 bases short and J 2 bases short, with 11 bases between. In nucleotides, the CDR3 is TGTGCCAGCAGTGGCCAGGGAGGAAACTATGGCTACACCTTC. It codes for CASSGQGGNYGYTF.